The clone carrying this T cell receptor beta chain was observed at least ten times. The antigen is not known. In TCRdb, the reads were re-called with MiXCR into one record per CDR3 protein. The sample consists of around 900,000 distinct CDR3 sequences, less than 40% of them appearing once. The V gene's germline CDR1 is LNHDA and CDR2 SQIVND (reference sequence). This CDR3 contains 11 residues. V lost 5 bases, J lost 7 bases, and 6 bases lay in between. These data come from a study of T cell repertoires in cytomegalovirus infection. Study-wide background: It can be stated that public TCR beta signatures indicated CMV infection as well as a matching HLA type. General observations from the study: HLA-C-restricted, CMV-specific TCR beta clonotypes were dominant ex vivo. Totalled public TCR beta family frequency picked out people who carried CMV plus the relevant HLA.

This chain links TRBV19 with TRBJ2-1; no firm D call. This sample comprised cultured CD8+ T cells from PBMCs, obtained from culture after CMV antigen stimulation. This TCR derives from a human donor in good health (CMV status not recorded). Some clones in this sample may be carry-over from other donors' samples. The CDR3 sequence: CASSDWNEQFF. As DNA, the CDR3 is TGTGCCAGTAGTGACTGGAATGAGCAGTTCTTC.